The 9 T cell receptor beta chains in this list originate from one sample, sequenced in a study of glioma-infiltrating T cells. Amplification of TCR alpha and beta CDR3 regions from RNA used iRepertoire nested multiplex PCR. In TCRdb, the multiplex PCR reads were re-called with MiXCR into one record per CDR3 protein. There are 100,000 to 150,000 distinct CDR3 sequences in the sample; around 23% occur only once, and over 25% lies in the top ten. Sequenced material: glioma tissue, nonneoplastic brain tissue, or PBMCs (not recorded which). These receptors originate from a human donor with low-grade glioma or glioblastoma, undergoing nonglioma brain surgery, or in good health (not recorded which).

This rearrangement joins TRBV28 to TRBJ1-2; D may be TRBD1 (5 bases). Germline assignment: CDR1 MDHEN and CDR2 SYDVKM. V dropped 8 bases and J dropped 0 bases, with 22 bases sitting between them. The length of the CDR3 is 17 residues. The CDR3 reads CASGPPFRDQTNYGYTF. The CDR3, as DNA: TGTGCCAGCGGACCCCCTTTTAGGGACCAGACTAACTATGGCTACACCTTC.

J is TRBJ1-1 and V is TRBV11-2; D gene unclear. CDR1 and CDR2 from the germline V gene are SGHAT and FQNNGV. Trimming took 1 base from V and 6 from J, leaving 12 bases between them. The CDR3 sequence is 14 residues long. The CDR3 loop reads CASSLGLGFAEAFF. CDR3 coding DNA: TGTGCCAGCAGCTTAGGCCTGGGGTTCGCTGAAGCTTTCTTT. The complete variable domain, with remaining parts taken from reference TRBV11-2 and TRBJ1-1, reads EAGVAQSPRYKIIEKRQSVAFWCNPISGHATLYWYQQILGQGPKLLIQFQNNGVVDDSQLPKDRFSAERLKGVDSTLKIQPAKLEDSAVYLCASSLGLGFAEAFFGQGTRLTVV.

This chain connects TRBV7-9 to TRBJ1-5, with D maybe TRBD1 (5 bases). The CDR3 runs to 15 residues. The germline V and J ends were trimmed by 4 bases and 3 bases, with 13 bases remaining between them. From germline, CDR1 is SEHNR and CDR2 FQNEAQ (reference sequence). This CDR3 is CASSSSGTFNQPQHF. The CDR3, as DNA: TGTGCCAGCAGCTCCTCAGGGACTTTCAATCAGCCCCAGCATTTT.

The chain uses TRBV20-1 and TRBJ1-4, with D unresolved. This CDR3 comprises 14 residues. Germline CDR1 is DFQATT and CDR2 is SNEGSKA (reference sequence). Trimming removed 1 base from V and 7 bases from J, with 13 bases in between. CDR3 in DNA: TGCAGTGCTAGAGCTGAGAGGGTTGGTGAAAAACTGTTTTTT. Residues: CSARAERVGEKLFF.

Comments on this clonotype: A junction end diverges from the germline sequence, so it may reflect a read error. V and J are TRBV7-2 and TRBJ1-1; 8 bases are a match to TRBD1. The CDR3 consists of 15 residues. Germline CDR1 is SGHTA and CDR2 is FQGNSA. The CDR3 sequence: CASSTGGFWGTEALF. As DNA, the CDR3 is TGTGCCAGCAGCACAGGGGGGTTCTGGGGCACTGAAGCTCTCTTT.

This chain links TRBV29-1 with TRBJ1-2, with TRBD1 identical over 7 bases. Germline trimming cut 6 bases from V and 8 bases from J; bases unmatched to any gene: 9. The V gene's germline CDR1 is SQVTM and CDR2 ANQGSEA. This CDR3 has 12 amino acids. Here the CDR3 DNA reads TGCAGCGTGAAGACAGGGTCTGCGGGCTACACCTTC. It is translated as CSVKTGSAGYTF.

V usage is TRBV7-9 and J usage is TRBJ1-2, with D unresolved. Trimming cost V 1 base and J 6 bases, with 9 bases left between them. CDR1 is SEHNR, CDR2 FQNEAQ, per germline (reference sequence). The CDR3 runs 13 residues. CDR3 DNA: TGTGCCAGCAGCTTAGAATCTGGGAATGGCTACACCTTC. This encodes CASSLESGNGYTF.

In this sample, this clonotype turned up a few times. The chain has TRBV11-2 and TRBJ1-1; 7 nucleotides align to TRBD1. CDR1 is SGHAT and CDR2 is FQNNGV in the germline V gene. The V segment lost 6 bases and the J segment 4 bases; nucleotides outside the gene matches: 8. The CDR3 is 14 residues long. The CDR3 DNA reads as TGTGCCAGCAGTGTCGGCACAGGGGTCACTGAAGCTTTCTTT. Translating gives CASSVGTGVTEAFF.

This clonotype was detected many times. The chain employs TRBV6-1 and TRBJ1-6; D gene unclear. This CDR3 contains 12 residues. Germline V CDR1 and CDR2: MNHNS, SASEGT. The V gene lost 6 bases and the J gene lost 7 bases, with 7 bases spanning the gap. This CDR3 is CASRYTNSPLHF. DNA for the CDR3: TGTGCCAGCAGATACACAAATTCACCCCTCCACTTT.